A single sample is the source of the 4 T cell receptor beta chains below, sequenced in a study of blood T cell repertoires in COVID-19. Clones were sequenced by immunoSEQ multiplex PCR, and TCRdb holds only the in-frame ones, with some missing. The table lists over 150,000 clones, about 88% of them singletons. Sequencing was performed on peripheral blood. The receptor set was obtained from a man in his fifties or sixties with COVID-19, enrolled during active disease.

The chain uses TRBV19 and TRBJ1-6; perhaps TRBD1 as D (6 bases). The CDR3 is made up of 14 amino acids. The germline V gene has CDR1 LNHDA and CDR2 SQIVND (reference sequence). V lost 8 bases to trimming and J lost 8 bases, with 16 bases between them. CDR3 residues: CASGQQGRHSPLHF. In DNA form, the CDR3 reads TGTGCCAGTGGCCAACAGGGTAGACATTCACCCCTCCACTTT.

This clone showed up just once. Here the CDR3 DNA reads TGTGCCAGTAGTATGCGGACGAACACCGGGGAGCTGTTTTTT. Translation: CASSMRTNTGELFF. The V call is TRBV19, the J call TRBJ2-2; no reliable D call. With 3 bases removed from V and 0 bases from J, the gap between germline ends came to 5 bases. This CDR3 is 14 amino acids long. Germline assignment: CDR1 LNHDA and CDR2 SQIVND (reference sequence).

This clone was counted once. The chain couples TRBV9 to TRBJ2-1; 7 nucleotides line up with TRBD2. The CDR3 length is 17 residues. Germline V gives CDR1 SGDLS, CDR2 YYNGEE. V shed 4 bases and J 1 base; nucleotides not matched to a gene: 11. CDR3: CASSFRGLVGSYNEQFF. CDR3 bases: TGTGCCAGCAGCTTCCGAGGACTAGTAGGGTCCTACAATGAGCAGTTCTTC.

This clone was recorded only once. The CDR3 region has the DNA TGTGCCAGCAGCCTCACCGGGACAGAGGAGACCCAGTACTTC. Translation gives CASSLTGTEETQYF. The chain couples TRBV5-4 to TRBJ2-5; 7 nucleotides align to TRBD1. There are 14 residues in the CDR3. The junction had 8 bases not matched to a gene; V was cut back by 4 bases and J by 5 bases. Per germline, CDR1 SGHNT and CDR2 YYREEE (reference sequence).